Listed below are T cell receptor beta chains from one sample, sequenced in a study of naive and memory T cell subsets. Each CDR3 protein is one row after TCRdb ran MiXCR on the UMI-ligation and nested PCR reads. The sample yields fewer than 35,000 distinct CDR3 sequences, less than 8.5% seen once. Material: skin, obtained from a tuberculin skin test site. Receptors originate from an adult in good health. Each CDR3 is given with its conserved first and last residue. The D gene is left open where the match is weak. Clone size is stated in some rows and not others, as once, few, many or a class when expanded.

TGTGCCAGCAGCTTTCTAGCGGGGGGAACCGGGGAGCTGTTTTTT | CASSFLAGGTGELFF | TRBD2 | TRBJ2-2 | TRBV11-2 | few
TGTGCCAGCAGTTACTCTTCATCGTCGGGGGCCGGTGGGGAGCAGTACTTC | CASSYSSSSGAGGEQYF | . | TRBJ2-7 | TRBV6-5 | many
TGTGCCAGCAGAAACGAAGGGGATGGCTACACCTTC | CASRNEGDGYTF | . | TRBJ1-2 | TRBV6-6 | .
TGTGCCAGCAGCCAAGGTGGGGTAGGCTACTACGAGCAGTACTTC | CASSQGGVGYYEQYF | . | TRBJ2-7 | TRBV3-1 | many
TGTGCCAGCAGACAGACTAGTTTAAATGAGCAGTTCTTC | CASRQTSLNEQFF | . | TRBJ2-1 | TRBV6-2/TRBV6-3 | many
TGCAGCGTTGGGGAGGTTGAAGCTTTCTTT | CSVGEVEAFF | . | TRBJ1-1 | TRBV29-1 | few
TGTGCCAGCAGTCCCGGAGGGGGGCCTAGTAGCACAGATACGCAGTATTTT | CASSPGGGPSSTDTQYF | . | TRBJ2-3 | TRBV27 | few
TGTGCCAGCAGCCAGCGACAGGGTCACACAGATACGCAGTATTTT | CASSQRQGHTDTQYF | TRBD1 | TRBJ2-3 | TRBV3-1 | many
TGTGCCAGCAGCTTAGGCAGGGGGCCGAACACTGAAGCTTTCTTT | CASSLGRGPNTEAFF | TRBD1 | TRBJ1-1 | TRBV7-9 | many
TGCAGTGCTAGACAGGGGATGAACACTGAAGCTTTCTTT | CSARQGMNTEAFF | . | TRBJ1-1 | TRBV20-1 | many
TGTGCCAGCAGCCCCCAGCCGGGCTCCCAAGAGACCCAGTACTTC | CASSPQPGSQETQYF | . | TRBJ2-5 | TRBV7-3 | many
TGTGCCAGCAGCCGAGATAGCACAGATACGCAGTATTTT | CASSRDSTDTQYF | . | TRBJ2-3 | TRBV7-9 | medium-sized
TGCAGCGTTGAGTCCCAGCGGGGACCCCGCGGTGAGAAGTTATTC | CSVESQRGPRGEKLF | TRBD2 | TRBJ2-1 | TRBV29-1 | .
TGCGCCAGCAGCTTGGTTGGTCCCGGGGAGCTGTTTTTT | CASSLVGPGELFF | . | TRBJ2-2 | TRBV5-1 | .
TGCGCCAGCAGCTTGACGGGGACAGAAAACAATGAGCAGTTCTTC | CASSLTGTENNEQFF | TRBD1 | TRBJ2-1 | TRBV5-1 | many
TGTGCCAGCAGTGCAATAAAGGGACTCGGGGAGTTTGTTGGGGCCAACGTCCTGACTTTC | CASSAIKGLGEFVGANVLTF | . | TRBJ2-6 | TRBV6-1 | many
TGTGCCAGTAGTGCAGGGTTTCGGCCCCAGCATTTT | CASSAGFRPQHF | . | TRBJ1-5 | TRBV19 | many
TGTGCCAGTAGTGAAAATAGCGGGGCCCTATGGGGAGATACGCAGTATTTT | CASSENSGALWGDTQYF | TRBD2 | TRBJ2-3 | TRBV19 | many
TGTGCCAGCAGCTACCGGGGGAGCAATCAGCCCCAGCATTTT | CASSYRGSNQPQHF | . | TRBJ1-5 | TRBV6-6 | many
TGTGCCAGCAGCTTAGGGACAGGCTCCTACGAGCAGTACTTC | CASSLGTGSYEQYF | TRBD1 | TRBJ2-7 | TRBV7-7 | .
TGTGCCAGCAGCGTATTTACCTCAGACCCTGGAGATGGCTACACCTTC | CASSVFTSDPGDGYTF | . | TRBJ1-2 | TRBV9 | .
TGTGCCTCAGGGGTAGCGGTTACCTACGAGCAGTACTTC | CASGVAVTYEQYF | . | TRBJ2-7 | TRBV2 | many
TGCAGCGTTGAAGTTGGGAACACTGAAGCTTTCTTT | CSVEVGNTEAFF | . | TRBJ1-1 | TRBV29-1 | .
TGCAGCGTGGTACGGGGACCTAACGAGCAGTACTTC | CSVVRGPNEQYF | . | TRBJ2-7 | TRBV29-1 | medium-sized
TGCAGTGCCCACAGGGGTAGGGGATCAGAGACCCAGTACTTC | CSAHRGRGSETQYF | TRBD1 | TRBJ2-5 | TRBV20-1 | many
TGTGCCAGCAGTCCACGCATCGATGAGCAGTTCTTC | CASSPRIDEQFF | . | TRBJ2-1 | TRBV12-3/TRBV12-4 | .
TGTGCCAGCAGTTACTCGTCGGCGCAGGGGCTCCCCTACGAGCAGTACTTC | CASSYSSAQGLPYEQYF | . | TRBJ2-7 | TRBV6-5 | many
TGTGCCAGCAGTTTCCGTTTAGAAGGCTCCTATGGCTACACCTTC | CASSFRLEGSYGYTF | . | TRBJ1-2 | TRBV12-3/TRBV12-4 | many
TGCGCCAGCAGCTTGGCCTTGGCATCGAACACCGGGGAGCTGTTTTTT | CASSLALASNTGELFF | . | TRBJ2-2 | TRBV5-1 | many
TGTGCCAGCAGCTTAGAGGCAGGGTACAGTGGGCCTGAAGCTTTCTTT | CASSLEAGYSGPEAFF | . | TRBJ1-1 | TRBV7-8 | many
TGTGCCAGCAGCCACCTAATTAGCCACTCGCAGAACACTGAAGCTTTCTTT | CASSHLISHSQNTEAFF | . | TRBJ1-1 | TRBV3-1 | .
TGTGCCATCAGTGGCCTATTAGCGGGGAGCACAGATACGCAGTATTTT | CAISGLLAGSTDTQYF | TRBD2 | TRBJ2-3 | TRBV10-3 | medium-sized
TGTGCCAGCAGTGGCCCACTAGCGGGACCTGTCAATGAGCAGTTCTTC | CASSGPLAGPVNEQFF | TRBD2 | TRBJ2-1 | TRBV6-1 | many
TGTGCCAGCAGTTTCGGCCAGGGTCGGGCCTATGGCTACACCTTC | CASSFGQGRAYGYTF | . | TRBJ1-2 | TRBV12-3/TRBV12-4 | few
TGCGCCAGCAGTGAGTCTACGGGGGCCTATGGCTACACCTTC | CASSESTGAYGYTF | . | TRBJ1-2 | TRBV10-2 | .
TGTGCCAGCCTGAGAACAGCCTATTCCTACGAGCAGTACTTC | CASLRTAYSYEQYF | . | TRBJ2-7 | TRBV6-5 | many
TGCAGTGCTAGAGCGGGCGCAGATACGCAGTATTTT | CSARAGADTQYF | . | TRBJ2-3 | TRBV20-1 | many
TGTGCCAGCAGCCTGGACAGGGAAAACACCGGGGAGCTGTTTTTT | CASSLDRENTGELFF | TRBD1 | TRBJ2-2 | TRBV7-7 | many
TGTGCCAGCAGTTTAAGGGGGACCCAGTACTTC | CASSLRGTQYF | . | TRBJ2-5 | TRBV12-3/TRBV12-4 | .
TGTGCCAGCAGCCCACGTCGAGGGTGGGAAGAGACCCAGTACTTC | CASSPRRGWEETQYF | . | TRBJ2-5 | TRBV5-4 | .
TGTGCCACCTGGGCCGGGACAGCCTTTTGGAATGAGCAGTTCTTC | CATWAGTAFWNEQFF | TRBD1 | TRBJ2-1 | TRBV10-3 | many
TGTGCCAGTAGTATCCTCGGGGACTACAATGAGCAGTTCTTC | CASSILGDYNEQFF | . | TRBJ2-1 | TRBV19 | few
TGTGCCAGCAGCTTAATAACCGGGGGTGAGCAGTTCTTC | CASSLITGGEQFF | . | TRBJ2-1 | TRBV7-3 | few
TGTGCCAGCAGCCGCGTCGGGGGAGAGACCCAGTACTTC | CASSRVGGETQYF | . | TRBJ2-5 | TRBV28 | many
TGTGCCAGAAGCTCGGGTGTAGGGGGGCCTAATGAAAAACTGTTTTTT | CARSSGVGGPNEKLFF | . | TRBJ1-4 | TRBV5-3 | many
TGTGCCAGCAGTCCCAGGGAGTCGGGCACAGATACGCAGTATTTT | CASSPRESGTDTQYF | . | TRBJ2-3 | TRBV27 | medium-sized
TGTGCCAGCAGCCAAGGTTTTGTGACCCGGACAGTCAACGGGGAGCTGTTTTTT | CASSQGFVTRTVNGELFF | . | TRBJ2-2 | TRBV9 | few
TGCAGCGCCCTCACTCTGACAGGGAAGGGTAACTATGGCTACACCTTC | CSALTLTGKGNYGYTF | TRBD1 | TRBJ1-2 | TRBV29-1 | many
TGTGCCACCAGTGATCGCGTTGGCACTGAAGCTTTCTTT | CATSDRVGTEAFF | . | TRBJ1-1 | TRBV24-1 | few
TGCAGTGCTAACCGGGACAGGGTCCAAGAGACCCAGTACTTC | CSANRDRVQETQYF | TRBD1 | TRBJ2-5 | TRBV20-1 | many
TGTGCCAGCAGCCCGACTAGCGGGGGATACACCGGGGAGCTGTTTTTT | CASSPTSGGYTGELFF | TRBD2 | TRBJ2-2 | TRBV2 | medium-sized
TGCGCCAGCAGCTTGGAGGGCATGTCAGATACGCAGTATTTT | CASSLEGMSDTQYF | . | TRBJ2-3 | TRBV5-1 | many
TGTGCCAGCAGACAGGGTTTTTGGGGGTACGAGCAGTACTTC | CASRQGFWGYEQYF | . | TRBJ2-7 | TRBV6-5 | .